This entry concerns a single T cell receptor beta chain. No antigen is known for it. Trimming cost V 0 bases and J 8 bases, with 21 bases left between them. Germline CDR1 is MGHRA and CDR2 is YSYEKL. The CDR3 is made up of 17 amino acids. The data were obtained in a study of Ad26.COV2.S vaccination and SARS-CoV-2 variants. Study summary: Once or twice, 56 days apart, Ad26.COV2.S was delivered intramuscularly. Study-wide findings and caveats: There was reportedly substantial breadth in spike-specific CD8+ and CD4+ T cell responses after vaccination. The study found higher spike-specific TCR breadth in vaccine than placebo recipients.

As to treatment: around 19 received Ad26.COV2.S at low or high dose, single or two shots; roughly five received placebo; per-sample allocation not given. Specimens were obtained on day 63 following the first vaccine or placebo injection. Based in Boston, the donor was an adult of 18-55 years. Data came from immunoSEQ multiplex PCR; TCRdb stores just in-frame clones and leaves some out. Among around 320,000 clones listed, around 83% were seen once. The receptor was isolated from a person between 18 and 65 years old who received the Ad26.COV2.S COVID-19 vaccine or a placebo. This specimen consisted of peripheral blood, obtained in a trial of Ad26.COV2.S vaccine versus placebo. The chain is built from TRBV4-1 and TRBJ2-3, with D perhaps TRBD1 (6 bases). The CDR3 sequence: CASSQDASARGPTTQYF. The DNA of the CDR3 is TGCGCCAGCAGCCAAGATGCCTCCGCCAGGGGTCCGACTACGCAGTATTTT.